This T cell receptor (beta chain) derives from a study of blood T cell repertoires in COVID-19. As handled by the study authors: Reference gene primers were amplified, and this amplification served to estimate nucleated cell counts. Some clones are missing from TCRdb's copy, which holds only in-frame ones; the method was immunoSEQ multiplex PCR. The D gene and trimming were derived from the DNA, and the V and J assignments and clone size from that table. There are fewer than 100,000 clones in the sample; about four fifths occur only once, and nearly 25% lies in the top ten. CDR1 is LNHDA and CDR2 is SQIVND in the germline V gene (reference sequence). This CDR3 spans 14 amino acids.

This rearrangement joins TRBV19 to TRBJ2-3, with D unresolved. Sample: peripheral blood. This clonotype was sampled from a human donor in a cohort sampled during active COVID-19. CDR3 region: CASRMGSLRDTQYF. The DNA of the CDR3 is TGTGCGAGCAGAATGGGCAGCCTCCGAGATACGCAGTATTTT.